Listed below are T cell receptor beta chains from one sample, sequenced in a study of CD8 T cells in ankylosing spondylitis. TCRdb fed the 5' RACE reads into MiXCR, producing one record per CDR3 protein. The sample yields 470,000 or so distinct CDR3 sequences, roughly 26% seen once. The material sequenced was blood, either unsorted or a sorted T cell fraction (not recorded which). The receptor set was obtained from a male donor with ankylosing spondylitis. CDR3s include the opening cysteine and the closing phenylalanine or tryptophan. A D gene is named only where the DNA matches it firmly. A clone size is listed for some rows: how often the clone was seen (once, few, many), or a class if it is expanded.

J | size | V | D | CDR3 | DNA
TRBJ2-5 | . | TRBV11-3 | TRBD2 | CASSPALLARYETQYF | TGTGCCAGCAGCCCCGCACTACTAGCGCGGTACGAGACCCAGTACTTC
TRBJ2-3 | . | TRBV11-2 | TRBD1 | CASSLTGGSTDTQYF | TGTGCCAGCAGCTTAACAGGGGGCTCCACAGATACGCAGTATTTT
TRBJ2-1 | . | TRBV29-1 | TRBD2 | CSVRIAGANNEQFF | TGCAGCGTGAGAATAGCGGGAGCCAACAATGAGCAGTTCTTC
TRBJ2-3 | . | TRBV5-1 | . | CASSLLPTDTQYF | TGCGCCAGCAGCCTCCTCCCCACAGATACGCAGTATTTT
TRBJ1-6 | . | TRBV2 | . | CASSEVQGYSPLHF | TGTGCCAGCAGTGAGGTTCAGGGGTATTCACCCCTCCACTTT
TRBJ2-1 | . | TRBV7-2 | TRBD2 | CASSPGLVRNEQFF | TGTGCCAGCAGCCCCGGACTAGTTAGGAATGAGCAGTTCTTC
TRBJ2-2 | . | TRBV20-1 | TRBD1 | CSAREWDRGFTGELFF | TGCAGTGCTAGGGAATGGGACAGGGGTTTCACCGGGGAGCTGTTTTTT
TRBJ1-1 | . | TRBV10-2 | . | CASSEWGEGTEAFF | TGCGCCAGCAGTGAATGGGGGGAGGGCACTGAAGCTTTCTTT
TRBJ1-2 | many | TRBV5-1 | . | CASSFFGSYGYTF | TGCGCCAGCAGCTTTTTCGGGTCCTATGGCTACACCTTC
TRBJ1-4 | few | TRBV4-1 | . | CASSQSGRDEKLFF | TGCGCCAGCAGCCAATCCGGCAGGGATGAAAAACTGTTTTTT
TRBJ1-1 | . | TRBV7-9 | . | CASSQKWQENTEAFF | TGTGCCAGCAGCCAAAAGTGGCAGGAGAACACTGAAGCTTTCTTT
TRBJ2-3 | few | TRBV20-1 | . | CSVMGPSTDTQYF | TGCAGTGTCATGGGACCTAGCACAGATACGCAGTATTTT
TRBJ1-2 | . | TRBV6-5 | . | CASSYEGSNYGYTF | TGTGCCAGCAGTTACGAGGGGTCTAACTATGGCTACACCTTC
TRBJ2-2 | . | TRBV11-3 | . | CASSLGEPRELFF | TGTGCCAGCAGCCTTGGGGAGCCGAGGGAGCTGTTTTTT
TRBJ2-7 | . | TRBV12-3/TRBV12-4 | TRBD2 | CAISGTGEQYF | TGTGCCATTAGCGGGACGGGTGAGCAGTACTTC
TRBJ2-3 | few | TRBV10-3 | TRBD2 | CAISVFAGEGDTQYF | TGTGCCATCAGTGTCTTCGCGGGAGAGGGAGATACGCAGTATTTT
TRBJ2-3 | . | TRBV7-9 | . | CASSWDTYGTDTQYF | TGTGCCAGCAGCTGGGATACTTACGGCACAGATACGCAGTATTTT
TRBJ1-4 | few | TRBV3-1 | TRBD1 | CASSQEQGANEKLFF | TGTGCCAGCAGCCAGGAACAGGGGGCTAATGAAAAACTGTTTTTT
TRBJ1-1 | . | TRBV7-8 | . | CASSLGRPEAFF | TGTGCCAGCAGCTTAGGGCGGCCTGAAGCTTTCTTT
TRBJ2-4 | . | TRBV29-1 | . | CSVESNWKNIQYF | TGCAGCGTTGAATCTAACTGGAAAAACATTCAGTACTTC
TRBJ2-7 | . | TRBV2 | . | CASSEQRRGEQYF | TGTGCCAGCAGTGAACAAAGGAGGGGCGAGCAGTACTTC
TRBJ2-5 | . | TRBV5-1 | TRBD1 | CASSSRTGEETQYF | TGCGCCAGCAGCAGCCGGACAGGGGAAGAGACCCAGTACTTC
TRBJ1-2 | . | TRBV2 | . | CASSWGGNGYTF | TGTGCCAGCAGCTGGGGGGGGAATGGCTACACCTTC
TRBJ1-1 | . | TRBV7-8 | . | CASSFSPLRGNTEAFF | TGTGCCAGCAGCTTTTCCCCTCTGCGGGGGAACACTGAAGCTTTCTTT
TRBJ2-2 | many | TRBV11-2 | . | CASSLTSWDTGELFF | TGTGCCAGCAGCTTAACAAGTTGGGACACCGGGGAGCTGTTTTTT
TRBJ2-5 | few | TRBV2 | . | CASTPSEGRETQYF | TGTGCCAGCACCCCATCAGAAGGGAGGGAGACCCAGTACTTC
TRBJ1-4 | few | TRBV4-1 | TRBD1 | CASSQEDRYNEKLFF | TGCGCCAGCAGCCAAGAGGACAGGTATAATGAAAAACTGTTTTTT
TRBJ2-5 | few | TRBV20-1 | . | CSAPVAGRGETQYF | TGCAGTGCTCCGGTAGCGGGTAGGGGGGAGACCCAGTACTTC
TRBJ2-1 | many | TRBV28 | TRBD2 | CASSSRPGLAGGRRDEQFF | TGTGCCAGCAGTTCGCGACCGGGACTAGCGGGAGGGCGGAGGGATGAGCAGTTCTTC
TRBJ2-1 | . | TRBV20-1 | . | CSARSPREWAYNEQFF | TGCAGTGCTAGAAGTCCAAGGGAGTGGGCCTACAATGAGCAGTTCTTC
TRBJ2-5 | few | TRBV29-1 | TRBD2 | CSVGHGGTSRETQYF | TGCAGCGTTGGTCACGGTGGGACTAGCAGGGAGACCCAGTACTTC
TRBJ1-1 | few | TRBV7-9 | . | CASTPGRGVNTEAFF | TGTGCCAGCACTCCCGGGCGGGGTGTGAACACTGAAGCTTTCTTT
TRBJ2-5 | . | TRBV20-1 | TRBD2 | CSARDLAGRETQYF | TGCAGTGCTAGAGATCTAGCGGGGAGAGAGACCCAGTACTTC
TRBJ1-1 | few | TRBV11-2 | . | CASSLERWNTEAFF | TGTGCCAGCAGCTTAGAAAGGTGGAACACTGAAGCTTTCTTT
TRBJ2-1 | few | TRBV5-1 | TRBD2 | CASSGGLAGTLGEQFF | TGCGCCAGCAGCGGGGGACTAGCGGGAACCCTAGGTGAGCAGTTCTTC